Detailed here is one TCR beta chain. The entry originates in a study of blood T cell repertoires in COVID-19. Study-wide background: COVID-19 samples from acute and convalescent phases originated in the United States, Italy and Spain.

V was pared by 4 bases and J by 0 bases, with 9 bases between. CDR3 size: 14 residues. Germline lookup yields CDR1 LGHDT and CDR2 YNNKEL (reference sequence). Assay used: immunoSEQ multiplex PCR; TCRdb lists only in-frame clones, some missing. The sample carries 95,000 to 110,000 clones, around 85% recorded once. The clonotype originates from a woman of 80 years or more with active or convalescent COVID-19. This chain links TRBV3-1 (or the pseudogene TRBV3-2) with TRBJ2-5; a possible D gene is TRBD1 (5 bases). Sequencing was done on a sample of peripheral blood. For the CDR3, the DNA is TGTGCCAGCAGCCTGGGGCGGTACCAAGAGACCCAGTACTTC. It encodes CASSLGRYQETQYF.